The sequence of this T cell receptor (beta chain) was determined in a study of shared clonotypes between healthy human individuals. Whole-study context: CD4 naive and memory got three plates each, CD8 naive two, CD8 memory one. Study outcomes and limitations: The naive CD4 repertoires of a handful of donors were compared, and roughly 5% of clonotypes were shared. Large depth notwithstanding, sorted-subset sequencing proved incomplete by rarefaction.

V lost 4 bases to trimming and J lost 3 bases; unmatched junction nucleotides: 4. The CDR3 spans 15 residues. The V gene's germline CDR1 is SGHNT and CDR2 YYREEE (reference sequence). The CD4+ fraction was divided into a CD45RA+ naive subset and a CD45RA-negative memory subset. As for this clone: Its antigen remains unidentified.

The protocol was immunoSEQ multiplex PCR, while the TCRdb copy is restricted to in-frame clones and leaves out a portion. The sample lists some 550,000 clones, roughly 97% seen once, with 0.057% in the top ten. The chain links TRBV5-4 to TRBJ2-2, with 9 bases matching TRBD2. Material: naive CD4+ T cells sorted from blood. Specified subset: CD45RA+ positively selected. The receptor comes from a woman between 25 and 40 years old in good health. The CDR3 sequence: CASSVAGVYTGELFF. CDR3 sequence (DNA): TGTGCCAGCAGCGTAGCGGGAGTGTACACCGGGGAGCTGTTTTTT.